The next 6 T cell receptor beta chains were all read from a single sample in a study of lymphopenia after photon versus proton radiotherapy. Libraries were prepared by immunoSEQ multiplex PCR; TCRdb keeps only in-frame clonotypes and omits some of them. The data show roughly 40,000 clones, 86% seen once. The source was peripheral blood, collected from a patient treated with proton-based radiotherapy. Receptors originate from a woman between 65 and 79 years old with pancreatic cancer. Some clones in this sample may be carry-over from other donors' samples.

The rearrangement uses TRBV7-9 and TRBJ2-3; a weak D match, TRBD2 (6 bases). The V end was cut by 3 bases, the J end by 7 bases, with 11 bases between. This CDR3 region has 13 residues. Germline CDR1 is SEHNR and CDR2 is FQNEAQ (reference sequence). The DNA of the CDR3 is TGTGCCAGCAGCTTTGGAGGGAGGTATACGCAGTATTTT. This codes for CASSFGGRYTQYF.

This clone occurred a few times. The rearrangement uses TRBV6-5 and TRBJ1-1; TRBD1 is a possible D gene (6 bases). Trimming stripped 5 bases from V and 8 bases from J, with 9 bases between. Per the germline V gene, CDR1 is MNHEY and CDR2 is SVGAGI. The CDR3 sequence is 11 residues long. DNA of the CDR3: TGTGCCAGCAGTCGCGGGACAGAAGCTTTCTTT. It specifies CASSRGTEAFF.

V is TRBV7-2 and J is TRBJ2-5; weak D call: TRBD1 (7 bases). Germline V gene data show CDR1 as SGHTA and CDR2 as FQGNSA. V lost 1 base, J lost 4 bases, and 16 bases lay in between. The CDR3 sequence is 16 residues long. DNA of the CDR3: TGTGCCAGCAGCTTAGAGGTCGGACAGGAGGGAGAGACCCAGTACTTC. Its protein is CASSLEVGQEGETQYF.

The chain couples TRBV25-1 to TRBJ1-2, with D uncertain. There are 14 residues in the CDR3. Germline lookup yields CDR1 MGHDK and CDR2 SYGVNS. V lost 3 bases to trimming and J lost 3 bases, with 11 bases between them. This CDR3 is CASSDYGIDYGYTF. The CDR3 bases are TGTGCCAGCAGTGATTACGGCATAGACTATGGCTACACCTTC.

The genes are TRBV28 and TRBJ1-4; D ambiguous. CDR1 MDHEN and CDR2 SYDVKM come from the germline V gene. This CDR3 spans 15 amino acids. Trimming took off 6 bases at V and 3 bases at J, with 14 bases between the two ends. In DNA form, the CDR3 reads TGTGCCAGCAGCCTCGGGGTCCGGTCTAATGAAAAACTGTTTTTT. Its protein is CASSLGVRSNEKLFF.

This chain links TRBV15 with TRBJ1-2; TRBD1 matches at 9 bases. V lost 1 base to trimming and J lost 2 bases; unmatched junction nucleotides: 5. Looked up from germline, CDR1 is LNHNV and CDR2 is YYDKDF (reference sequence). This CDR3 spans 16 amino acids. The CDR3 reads CATSRGGQGRNYGYTF. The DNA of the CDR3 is TGTGCCACCAGCAGAGGTGGACAGGGGCGAAACTATGGCTACACCTTC.